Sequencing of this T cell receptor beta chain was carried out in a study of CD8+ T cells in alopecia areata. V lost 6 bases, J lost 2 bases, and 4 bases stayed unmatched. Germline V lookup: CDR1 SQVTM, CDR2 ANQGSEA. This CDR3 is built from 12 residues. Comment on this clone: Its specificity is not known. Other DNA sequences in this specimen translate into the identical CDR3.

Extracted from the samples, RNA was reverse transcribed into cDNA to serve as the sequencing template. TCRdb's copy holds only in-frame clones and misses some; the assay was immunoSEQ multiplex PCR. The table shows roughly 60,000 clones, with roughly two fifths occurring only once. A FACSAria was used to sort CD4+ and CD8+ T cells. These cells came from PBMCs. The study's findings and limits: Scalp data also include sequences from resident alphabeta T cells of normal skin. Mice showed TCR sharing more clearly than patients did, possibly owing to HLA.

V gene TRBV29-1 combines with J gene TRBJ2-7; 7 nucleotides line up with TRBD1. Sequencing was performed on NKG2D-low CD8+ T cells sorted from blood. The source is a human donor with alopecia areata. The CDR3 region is CSVRTGPYEQYF. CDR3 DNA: TGCAGCGTCCGGACAGGCCCCTACGAGCAGTACTTC.